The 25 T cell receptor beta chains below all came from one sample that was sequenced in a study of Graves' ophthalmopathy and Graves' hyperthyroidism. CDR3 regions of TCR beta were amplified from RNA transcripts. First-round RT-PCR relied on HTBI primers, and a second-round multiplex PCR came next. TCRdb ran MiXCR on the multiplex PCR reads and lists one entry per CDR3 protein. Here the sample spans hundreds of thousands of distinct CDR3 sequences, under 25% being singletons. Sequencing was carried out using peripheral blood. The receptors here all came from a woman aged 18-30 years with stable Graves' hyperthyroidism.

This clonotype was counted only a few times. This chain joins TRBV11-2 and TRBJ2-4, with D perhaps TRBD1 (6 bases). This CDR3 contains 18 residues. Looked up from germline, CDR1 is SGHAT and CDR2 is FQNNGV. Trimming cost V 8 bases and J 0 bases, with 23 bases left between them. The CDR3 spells CASAFGQRLQLAKNIQYF. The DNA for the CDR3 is TGTGCCAGCGCATTCGGACAGCGATTACAACTAGCCAAAAACATTCAGTACTTC.

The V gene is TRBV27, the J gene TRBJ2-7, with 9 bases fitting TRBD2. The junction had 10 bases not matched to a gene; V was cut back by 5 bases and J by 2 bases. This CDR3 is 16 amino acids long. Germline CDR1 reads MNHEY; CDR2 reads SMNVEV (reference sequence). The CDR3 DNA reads TGTGCCAGCAGTCCCAACCGCGGCGGGAGGGCCTACGAGCAGTACTTC. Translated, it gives CASSPNRGGRAYEQYF.

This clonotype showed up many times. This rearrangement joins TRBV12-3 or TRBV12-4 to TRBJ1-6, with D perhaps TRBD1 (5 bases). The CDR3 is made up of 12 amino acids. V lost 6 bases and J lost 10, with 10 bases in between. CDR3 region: CASSKDSSPLHF. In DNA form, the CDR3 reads TGTGCCAGCAGCAAAGACAGCTCACCCCTCCACTTT.

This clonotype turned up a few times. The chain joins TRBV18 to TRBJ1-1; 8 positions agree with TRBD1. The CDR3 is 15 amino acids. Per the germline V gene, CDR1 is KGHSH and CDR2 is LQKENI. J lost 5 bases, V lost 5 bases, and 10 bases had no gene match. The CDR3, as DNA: TGTGCCAGCTCAGACCAGACAGGGGTGGAGACTGAAGCTTTCTTT. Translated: CASSDQTGVETEAFF.

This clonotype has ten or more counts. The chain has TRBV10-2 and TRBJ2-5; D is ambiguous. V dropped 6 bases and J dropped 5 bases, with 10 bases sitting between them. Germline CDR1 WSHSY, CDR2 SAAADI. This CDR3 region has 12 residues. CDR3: CASSVNTETQYF. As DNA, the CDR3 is TGCGCCAGCAGCGTTAATACGGAGACCCAGTACTTC.

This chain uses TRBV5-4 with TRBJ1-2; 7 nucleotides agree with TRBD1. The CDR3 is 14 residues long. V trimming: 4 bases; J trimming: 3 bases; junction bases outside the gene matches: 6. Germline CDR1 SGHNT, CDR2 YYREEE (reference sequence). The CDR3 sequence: CASSGTGADYGYTF. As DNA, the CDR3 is TGTGCCAGCAGCGGTACAGGGGCCGACTATGGCTACACCTTC. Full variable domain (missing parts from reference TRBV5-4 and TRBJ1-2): ETGVTQSPTHLIKTRGQQVTLRCSSQSGHNTVSWYQQALGQGPQFIFQYYREEENGRGNFPPRFSGLQFPNYSSELNVNALELDDSALYLCASSGTGADYGYTFGSGTRLTVV.

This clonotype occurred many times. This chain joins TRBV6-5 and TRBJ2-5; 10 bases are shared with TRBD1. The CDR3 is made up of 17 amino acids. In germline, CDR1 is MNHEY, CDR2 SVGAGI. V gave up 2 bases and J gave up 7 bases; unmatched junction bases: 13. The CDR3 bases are TGTGCCAGCAGTTACAAGGGGGACAGGGGCTTCAGTGGGACCCAGTACTTC. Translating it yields CASSYKGDRGFSGTQYF.

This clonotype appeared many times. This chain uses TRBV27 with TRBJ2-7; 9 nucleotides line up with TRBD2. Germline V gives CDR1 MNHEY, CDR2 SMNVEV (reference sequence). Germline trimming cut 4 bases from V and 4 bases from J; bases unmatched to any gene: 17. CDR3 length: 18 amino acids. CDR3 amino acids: CASSSYLTYSGRGYEQYF. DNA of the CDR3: TGTGCCAGCAGTTCCTACCTTACCTATAGCGGGAGAGGTTACGAGCAGTACTTC.

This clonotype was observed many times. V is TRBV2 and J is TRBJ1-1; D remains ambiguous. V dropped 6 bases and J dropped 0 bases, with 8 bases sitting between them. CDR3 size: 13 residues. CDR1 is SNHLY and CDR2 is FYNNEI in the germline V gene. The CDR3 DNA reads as TGTGCCAGCAGCTCCCTCATGAACACTGAAGCTTTCTTT. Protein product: CASSSLMNTEAFF.

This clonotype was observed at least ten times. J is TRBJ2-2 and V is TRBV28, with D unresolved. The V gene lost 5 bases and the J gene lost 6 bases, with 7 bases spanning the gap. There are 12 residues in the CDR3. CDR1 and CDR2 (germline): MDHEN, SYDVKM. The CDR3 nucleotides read TGTGCCAGCAGTCCCTCCCCCGGGGAGCTGTTTTTT. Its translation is CASSPSPGELFF.

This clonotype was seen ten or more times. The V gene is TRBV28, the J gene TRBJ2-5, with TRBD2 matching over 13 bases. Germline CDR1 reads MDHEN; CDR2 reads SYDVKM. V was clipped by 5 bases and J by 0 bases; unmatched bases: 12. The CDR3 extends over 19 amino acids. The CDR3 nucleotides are TGTGCCAGCAGTCTCCCGACTAGCGGGGGGCCGAACAACCAAGAGACCCAGTACTTC. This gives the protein CASSLPTSGGPNNQETQYF.

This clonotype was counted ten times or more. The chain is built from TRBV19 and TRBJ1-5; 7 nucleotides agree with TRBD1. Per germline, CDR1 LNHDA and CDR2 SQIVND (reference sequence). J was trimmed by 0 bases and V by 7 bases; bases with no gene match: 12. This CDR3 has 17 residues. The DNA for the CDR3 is TGTGCCAGTACTTCAGGGGGTATCCGCCTTAGCAATCAGCCCCAGCATTTT. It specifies CASTSGGIRLSNQPQHF.

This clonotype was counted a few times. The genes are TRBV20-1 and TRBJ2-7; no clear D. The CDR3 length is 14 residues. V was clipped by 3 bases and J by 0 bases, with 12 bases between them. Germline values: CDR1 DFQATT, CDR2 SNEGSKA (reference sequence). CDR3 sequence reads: CSARLGRSSYEQYF. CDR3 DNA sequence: TGCAGTGCTAGGTTAGGTCGTAGCTCCTACGAGCAGTACTTC.

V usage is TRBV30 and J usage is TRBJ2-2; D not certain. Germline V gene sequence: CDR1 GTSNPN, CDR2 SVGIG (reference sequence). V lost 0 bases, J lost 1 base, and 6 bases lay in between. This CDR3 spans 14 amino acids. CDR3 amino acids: CAWSVIQNTGELFF. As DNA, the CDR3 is TGTGCCTGGAGTGTAATACAGAACACCGGGGAGCTGTTTTTT.

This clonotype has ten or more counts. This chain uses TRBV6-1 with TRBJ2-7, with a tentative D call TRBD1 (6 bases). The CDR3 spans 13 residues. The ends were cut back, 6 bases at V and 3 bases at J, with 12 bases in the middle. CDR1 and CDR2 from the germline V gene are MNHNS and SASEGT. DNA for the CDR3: TGTGCCAGCAGACAGGGCGCGGTCTACGAGCAGTACTTC. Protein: CASRQGAVYEQYF.

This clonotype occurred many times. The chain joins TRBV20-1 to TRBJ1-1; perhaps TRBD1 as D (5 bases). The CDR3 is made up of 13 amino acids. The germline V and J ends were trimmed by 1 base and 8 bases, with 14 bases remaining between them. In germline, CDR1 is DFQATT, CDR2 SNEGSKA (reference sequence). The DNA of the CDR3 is TGCAGTGCTAGAGTGGCAGGGAGGGGAGAAGCTTTCTTT. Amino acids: CSARVAGRGEAFF.

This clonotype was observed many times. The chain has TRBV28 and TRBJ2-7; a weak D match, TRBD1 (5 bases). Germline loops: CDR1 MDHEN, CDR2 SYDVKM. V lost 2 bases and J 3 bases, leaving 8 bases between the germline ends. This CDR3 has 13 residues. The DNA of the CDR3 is TGTGCCAGCAGTTTACCTCAGGGCTACGAGCAGTACTTC. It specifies CASSLPQGYEQYF.

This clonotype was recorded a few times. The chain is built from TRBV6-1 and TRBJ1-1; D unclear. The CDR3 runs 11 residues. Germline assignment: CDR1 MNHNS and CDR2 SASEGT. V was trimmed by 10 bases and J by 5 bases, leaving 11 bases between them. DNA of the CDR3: TGTGCCACCCGCTTGGGAACTGAAGCTTTCTTT. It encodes CATRLGTEAFF.

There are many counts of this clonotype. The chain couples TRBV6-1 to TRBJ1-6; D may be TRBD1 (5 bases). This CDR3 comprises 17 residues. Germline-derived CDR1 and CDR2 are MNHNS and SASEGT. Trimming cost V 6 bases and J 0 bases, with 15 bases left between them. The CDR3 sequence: CASSFPKGSSYNSPLHF. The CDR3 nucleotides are TGTGCCAGCAGCTTCCCAAAGGGGAGCTCCTATAATTCACCCCTCCACTTT.

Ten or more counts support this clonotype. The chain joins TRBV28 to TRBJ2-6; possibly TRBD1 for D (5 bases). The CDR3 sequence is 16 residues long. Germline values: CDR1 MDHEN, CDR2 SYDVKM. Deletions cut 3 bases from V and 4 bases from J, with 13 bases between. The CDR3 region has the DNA TGTGCCAGCAGTTTTCAAGGGGCGGACGGGGCCAACGTCCTGACTTTC. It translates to CASSFQGADGANVLTF.

The CDR3 loop reads CASSLAGQGLDGYTF. CDR3 nucleotide sequence: TGTGCCAGCAGCTTGGCAGGACAGGGACTTGATGGCTACACCTTC. J is TRBJ1-2 and V is TRBV5-5; 8 bases align to TRBD1. Germline V gene data show CDR1 as SGHKS and CDR2 as YYEKEE (reference sequence). This CDR3 comprises 15 residues. V lost 0 bases to trimming and J lost 6 bases; unmatched junction nucleotides: 7.

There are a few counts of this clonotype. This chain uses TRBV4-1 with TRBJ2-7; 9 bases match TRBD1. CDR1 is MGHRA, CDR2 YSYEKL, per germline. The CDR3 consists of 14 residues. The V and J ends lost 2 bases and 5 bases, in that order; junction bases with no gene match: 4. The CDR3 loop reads CASSQRTGANEQYF. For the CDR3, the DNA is TGCGCCAGCAGCCAACGGACAGGGGCTAACGAGCAGTACTTC.

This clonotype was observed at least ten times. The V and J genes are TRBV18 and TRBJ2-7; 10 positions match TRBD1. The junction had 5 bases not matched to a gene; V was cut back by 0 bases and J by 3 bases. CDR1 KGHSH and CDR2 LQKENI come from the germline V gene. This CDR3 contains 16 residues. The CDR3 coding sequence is TGTGCCAGCTCACCACCCGGGACAGGGGTGCTCTACGAGCAGTACTTC. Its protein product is CASSPPGTGVLYEQYF.

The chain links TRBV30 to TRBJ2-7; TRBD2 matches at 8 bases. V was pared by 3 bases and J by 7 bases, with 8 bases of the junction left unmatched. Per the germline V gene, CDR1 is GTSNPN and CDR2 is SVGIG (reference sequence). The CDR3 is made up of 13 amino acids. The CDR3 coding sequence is TGTGCCTGGAGAATCGCAGCTAGCGGGGAGCAGTACTTC. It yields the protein CAWRIAASGEQYF.

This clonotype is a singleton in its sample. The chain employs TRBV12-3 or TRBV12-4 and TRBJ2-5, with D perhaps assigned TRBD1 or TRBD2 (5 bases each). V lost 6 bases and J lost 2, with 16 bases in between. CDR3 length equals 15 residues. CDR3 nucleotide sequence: TGTGCCAGCAGCGCTGGGGGACGGGATCAAGAGACCCAGTACTTC. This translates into CASSAGGRDQETQYF.